This passage covers 18 T cell receptor beta chains from one sample sequenced in a study of cytomegalovirus exposure and HLA in healthy donors. A multiplex PCR was run with 60 Vbeta primers and 13 Jbeta primers. Generated by immunoSEQ multiplex PCR, the TCRdb table keeps only in-frame clones and is missing some. The sample holds fewer than 200,000 clones. Source material: PBMCs. Source of these receptors: an older woman in good health and CMV-seronegative.

The chain carries TRBV7-2 and TRBJ2-7, with TRBD1 matching over 7 bases. Germline V CDR1 and CDR2: SGHTA, FQGNSA. The CDR3 covers 17 residues. The J segment lost 0 bases and the V segment lost 1 base, leaving 9 bases of the junction unmatched. The CDR3 DNA sequence: TGTGCCAGCAGCTTAGTGGGTACAGGGGCAAGCTCCTACGAGCAGTACTTC. It encodes CASSLVGTGASSYEQYF.

The chain links TRBV6-1 to TRBJ1-1, with a tentative D call TRBD1 (5 bases). Looked up from germline, CDR1 is MNHNS and CDR2 is SASEGT. The V end lost 6 bases, the J end lost 5 bases, and 13 bases lay between the germline ends. The CDR3 sequence is 13 residues long. The CDR3 bases are TGTGCCAGCAGGAACCGGGGGGGAACTGAAGCTTTCTTT. Residues: CASRNRGGTEAFF.

The rearrangement uses TRBV29-1 and TRBJ1-1; D uncertain. V shed 6 bases and J shed 0 bases, with 11 bases lying between them. The germline V gene has CDR1 SQVTM and CDR2 ANQGSEA. The CDR3 loop spans 13 amino acids. The CDR3 protein is CSVRGRLNTEAFF. The CDR3 bases are TGCAGCGTCCGAGGGCGATTGAACACTGAAGCTTTCTTT.

This chain uses TRBV6-5 with TRBJ2-1; TRBD1 matches 8 bases. Germline CDR1 and CDR2: MNHEY and SVGAGI. V lost 7 bases and J lost 3; bases outside the gene matches: 5. CDR3 length: 14 amino acids. Here the CDR3 DNA reads TGTGCCAGCACCCGGACAGGGAACTACAATGAGCAGTTCTTC. This sequence encodes CASTRTGNYNEQFF.

The genes are TRBV5-1 and TRBJ1-6; tentative D call: TRBD1 (6 bases). The CDR3 has 14 residues. Germline CDR1 SGHRS, CDR2 YFSETQ. V lost 4 bases and J 1 base, leaving 6 bases between the germline ends. CDR3 DNA sequence: TGCGCCAGCAGCCAGGGGTCCTATAATTCACCCCTCCACTTT. Translating gives CASSQGSYNSPLHF.

The rearrangement uses TRBV4-3 and TRBJ2-3, with D tentatively TRBD2 (5 bases). In germline, CDR1 is LGHNA, CDR2 YSLEER. There are 16 residues in the CDR3. Trimming stripped 0 bases from V and 4 bases from J, with 14 bases between. For the CDR3, the DNA is TGCGCCAGCAGCCAAGAGTCCGGGGTAGGCGCAGATACGCAGTATTTT. Amino acids: CASSQESGVGADTQYF.

This CDR3 is CASSLGSARRGYGYTF. CDR3 sequence (DNA): TGTGCCAGCAGCTTAGGCTCAGCCCGGAGGGGATATGGCTACACCTTC. The chain links TRBV7-2 to TRBJ1-2; possible D gene TRBD1, 5 bases. The ends were cut back, 1 base at V and 5 bases at J, with 17 bases in the middle. CDR3 size: 16 residues. Per germline, CDR1 SGHTA and CDR2 FQGNSA.

The chain couples TRBV5-1 to TRBJ2-7; no definite D call. With 0 bases removed from V and 5 bases from J, the gap between germline ends came to 9 bases. The CDR3 contains 13 residues. Germline V gives CDR1 SGHRS, CDR2 YFSETQ. DNA of the CDR3: TGCGCCAGCAGCTTGGTCCTCTCGGACGAGCAGTACTTC. It codes for CASSLVLSDEQYF.

The chain recombines TRBV7-9 with TRBJ2-5; 10 nucleotides line up with TRBD2. Germline assignment: CDR1 SEHNR and CDR2 FQNEAQ (reference sequence). The V segment lost 7 bases and the J segment 5 bases; nucleotides outside the gene matches: 10. The CDR3 length is 15 residues. The CDR3 nucleotides are TGTGCCAGCACCTTTCCTTCTAGCGGGAGTGAGACCCAGTACTTC. Protein: CASTFPSSGSETQYF.

Turning to this clone: One end of the junction is discordant with germline, which a read error may explain. The chain couples TRBV4-2 to TRBJ1-5, with TRBD1 matching over 9 bases. Germline CDR1 is LGHNA and CDR2 is YNFKEQ. The length of the CDR3 is 13 residues. This CDR3 reads CASSQDRGQAQHF. DNA for the CDR3: TGTGCCAGCAGCCAGGACAGGGGTCAGGCCCAGCATTTT.

The V gene is TRBV29-1, the J gene TRBJ2-7; 8 nucleotides align to TRBD2. V was pared by 4 bases and J by 6 bases, with 8 bases of the junction left unmatched. The germline CDR1 and CDR2 sequences are SQVTM and ANQGSEA. The CDR3 totals 13 residues. The CDR3 DNA follows: TGCAGCGTTGCGGGAGCGGGAGTTGGCGAGCAGTACTTC. Translation: CSVAGAGVGEQYF.

The chain employs TRBV29-1 and TRBJ1-2; D unclear. The germline gives CDR1 SQVTM, CDR2 ANQGSEA. V dropped 0 bases and J dropped 7 bases, with 9 bases sitting between them. This CDR3 is built from 12 residues. CDR3 amino acids: CSVEDRGSGYTF. In DNA form, the CDR3 reads TGCAGCGTTGAAGATCGGGGAAGTGGCTACACCTTC.

The chain links TRBV10-3 to TRBJ2-3; the D gene is possibly TRBD1 (6 bases). CDR1 ENHRY and CDR2 SYGVKD come from the germline V gene. Trimming stripped 6 bases from V and 3 bases from J, with 19 bases between. This CDR3 is 16 amino acids long. The CDR3 is CAIRGQLEGGTDTQYF. CDR3 sequence (DNA): TGTGCCATCAGAGGACAGCTTGAAGGGGGTACAGATACGCAGTATTTT.

The rearrangement uses TRBV30 and TRBJ2-7, with TRBD2 identical over 16 bases. The CDR3 covers 16 residues. V lost 5 bases and J lost 5; bases outside the gene matches: 9. CDR1 and CDR2 from the germline V gene are GTSNPN and SVGIG (reference sequence). CDR3 bases: TGTGCCTGGGGGGGGACTAGCGGGAGGGCCTGGAACGAGCAGTACTTC. Its translation is CAWGGTSGRAWNEQYF.

The V call is TRBV7-8, the J call TRBJ1-2; a possible D gene is TRBD1 (5 bases). Germline CDR1 and CDR2: SGHVS and FQNEAQ. Trimming cost V 5 bases and J 3 bases, with 10 bases left between them. The CDR3 contains 13 residues. DNA for the CDR3: TGTGCCAGCAGCCGACTGACAGACTATGGCTACACCTTC. Translated: CASSRLTDYGYTF.

The chain joins TRBV9 to TRBJ2-7; D uncertain. Germline CDR1 SGDLS, CDR2 YYNGEE. CDR3 length: 14 amino acids. V lost 0 bases and J lost 2, with 9 bases in between. The chain's CDR3 is CASSVGASAYEQYF. In DNA, the CDR3 is TGTGCCAGCAGCGTAGGGGCATCGGCCTACGAGCAGTACTTC.

The chain carries TRBV7-9 and TRBJ2-2; D unresolved. Trimming stripped 2 bases from V and 5 bases from J, with 6 bases between. CDR3 length: 13 amino acids. The V gene's germline CDR1 is SEHNR and CDR2 FQNEAQ (reference sequence). CDR3: CASSLTRTGELFF. CDR3 coding DNA: TGTGCCAGCAGCTTAACGCGGACCGGGGAGCTGTTTTTT.

This chain joins TRBV19 and TRBJ1-1; maybe TRBD1 (6 bases). CDR1 is LNHDA and CDR2 is SQIVND in the germline V gene (reference sequence). The CDR3 is 15 amino acids. The V gene lost 1 base and the J gene lost 6 bases, with 15 bases spanning the gap. CDR3 residues: CASSIVRGLTAEAFF. In DNA form, the CDR3 reads TGTGCCAGTAGTATAGTGCGGGGGCTCACGGCTGAAGCTTTCTTT.